Included here is one TCR beta chain sequence, with context. Antigen specificity is unknown. This sample stems from a study of cytomegalovirus exposure and HLA in healthy donors. Study at large: Within an early data release were approximately 85 million unique TCRs drawn from HLA-typed donors. Study-level findings and limits: Under in vitro conditions, a few CMV-associated chains were confirmed as specific for CMV antigens. Later work found most CMV-associated TCR beta chains apparently HLA-restricted.

Researchers ran the PCR with 60 Vbeta and 13 Jbeta primers. This table comes from immunoSEQ multiplex PCR, and its TCRdb copy is limited to in-frame clones, with some not included. The sample gives 100,000 to 150,000 clones, roughly 79% of which show up once; about 1.7% is in the top ten. Germline V gene data show CDR1 as MGHRA and CDR2 as YSYEKL. Losses at the gene ends were 4 bases for V and 14 bases for J; bases not matched to a gene: 14. The CDR3 totals 16 residues. The clonotype was recovered from a woman aged 40 to 50 in good health and CMV-seronegative. The source material was PBMCs. V usage is TRBV4-1 and J usage is TRBJ1-6; TRBD1 agrees at 10 bases. The CDR3 region is CASSREGTGASGALHF. DNA for the CDR3: TGCGCCAGCAGCCGAGAAGGGACAGGGGCCTCGGGGGCCCTCCACTTT.